Listed below are T cell receptor beta chains from one sample, sequenced in a study of beta chain features in type 1 diabetes. The repertoire was sequenced with immunoSEQ multiplex PCR; TCRdb's copy has only in-frame clones and lacks some. Here the sample spans hundreds of thousands of clones, about 30% being singletons. Sequencing was performed on naive CD4+ T cells from blood. Receptors were obtained from a man between 18 and 35 years old in good health. The CDR3 runs from the conserved cysteine through the conserved F or W. The order of the fields is D gene, J gene, clone size, V gene, CDR3 protein, CDR3 DNA. D genes are given only for firm matches. Clone size appears in some rows only: once, few, many, or a class for an expanded clone.

>NA|TRBJ2-6|few|TRBV9
CASSLGRNSGANVLTF
TGTGCCAGCAGCCTTGGACGGAACTCTGGGGCCAACGTCCTGACTTTC
>NA|TRBJ2-3|NA|TRBV5-1
CASSPQVPSADTQYF
TGCGCCAGCAGCCCCCAAGTCCCCAGCGCAGATACGCAGTATTTT
>TRBD2|TRBJ2-3|NA|TRBV4-1
CASSQEGLAHYF
TGCGCCAGCAGCCAAGAGGGACTAGCGCATTATTTT
>NA|TRBJ2-5|NA|TRBV6-6
CASSRPRGRGETQYF
TGTGCCAGCAGCCGTCCACGGGGGCGCGGGGAGACCCAGTACTTC
>NA|TRBJ1-5|NA|TRBV28
CASSPRDQPQHF
TGTGCCAGCAGTCCGCGCGATCAGCCCCAGCATTTT
>NA|TRBJ2-7|NA|TRBV23-1
CASSPPGRSYEQYF
TGCGCCAGCAGTCCGCCAGGACGCTCCTACGAGCAGTACTTC
>NA|TRBJ1-4|NA|TRBV29-1
CSVEDPQAAAGAKLFF
TGCAGCGTTGAAGATCCACAGGCGGCTGCAGGGGCAAAACTGTTTTTT
>NA|TRBJ1-5|few|TRBV28
CASSGGNQPQHF
TGTGCCAGCAGTGGCGGAAATCAGCCCCAGCATTTT
>TRBD1|TRBJ1-5|NA|TRBV4-1
CASSQLLTGGALQPQHF
TGCGCCAGCAGCCAATTGCTTACAGGGGGCGCCTTGCAGCCCCAGCATTTT
>NA|TRBJ2-3|few|TRBV29-1
CSVDSGTDTQYF
TGCAGCGTTGATTCTGGCACAGATACGCAGTATTTT
>NA|TRBJ2-3|NA|TRBV29-1
CSADPGTDTQYF
TGCAGCGCCGATCCAGGCACAGATACGCAGTATTTT